This T cell receptor (beta chain) was observed in a study of blood T cells in healthy people across ages (dated by TCRdb to between 2015 and 2017). About the study as a whole: Template switching captured roughly one uniquely barcoded TCR beta cDNA molecule per two T cells in model experiments. The study measured age-related changes in TCR beta repertoire diversity using deep sequencing normalized with unique cDNA molecular identifiers. Donors were grouped into four age groups: young (average roughly 15 years), middle-aged (39), aged (about 60) and long-lived (about 82). Donors of different ages were randomly distributed across sequencing lanes to avoid experimental bias. Two additional independent replicas of 1 million unique cDNA reads from the same blood draw were analyzed for two donors (one aged 18 to 30 and one aged 80 or older).

A word on this clonotype: The specificity of this receptor is unknown. Possible read error: a much larger clone is one base away.

Donors were roughly 40 systemically healthy Caucasian individuals from Russia aged roughly 6 to 90 years. Each donor gave ten milliliters of peripheral blood, collected into EDTA-treated Vacutainer tubes. Ficoll-Paque density-gradient centrifugation was used to isolate PBMCs, with at least 6.5 million per sample. Total RNA, at least 6 micrograms per sample, was extracted from PBMCs with Trizol reagent. The percentages of naive CD45RAhigh/CD27high T cells were determined by flow cytometry on a PBMC aliquot from every donor. What the authors observed across the whole study: The long-lived group showed more naive CD4+ T cells, fewer expanded clones and increased TCR diversity than the aged group, suggesting age selection. Observed TCR beta diversity per million T cells fell roughly linearly with age, and a significant reduction was already apparent by age roughly 41. A strong correlation was found between observed TCR beta diversity and the percentage of naive T cells measured by flow cytometry. Bulk unsorted PBMC profiling prevented conclusive comparison of naive and antigen-experienced compartments. Estimates of total diversity from one million sequenced T cells were regarded as lower bounds and underestimates. The CMV infection status of donors was not known, potentially confounding age-related changes in expanded clonotypes.

Libraries were constructed by 5' RACE. Sequencer: Illumina HiSeq 2500. A second PCR of about 6 to 11 cycles was run with a J-beta primer mix and a sample-barcoded 5' primer. A unique molecular identifier was introduced onto each TCR beta cDNA molecule by a template-switch 5' adaptor carrying 12 random nucleotides. Each sample yielded at least 2.5 million CDR3-containing paired-end reads. First-strand cDNA synthesis was performed from all RNA using the Mint cDNA synthesis kit, with priming by a TRBC-specific oligonucleotide. All cDNA was treated with uracil-DNA glycosylase and then went through a first 18-cycle PCR with the universal primers M1SS and BC2_uni_R. Regarding the original processing steps: For normalization, 1 million high-quality reads were randomly selected from each sample, with every read carrying a distinct molecular identifier. Instead of being binned into consensus sequences, reads that shared molecular identifiers were thrown out. MiTCR, run with a Q25 quality threshold and the strictest error-elimination algorithm, handled CDR3 identification, clonotype clustering and error correction. A nonparametric unseen species model using Euler transformation provided a lower-bound estimate of total TCR beta diversity. TCRdb redid the processing of the public reads, applying fastp at Q25 and MiXCR, and retained in-frame beta chains. Every distinct CDR3 protein forms one entry, paired with its most common genes and DNA. Here the V and J calls rest on TCRdb's processing, not on the authors' analysis. In all, the sample holds 650,000 to 800,000 distinct CDR3 sequences, and 45% to 60% of those were seen once. The ten largest clonotypes hold 13% of the sample.

Sample: blood. This receptor was taken from a woman of 80 years or more in good health.

CDR3 region: CASSQTPNPGPYGNEQFF. The DNA sequence follows: TGTGCCAGCAGCCAAACCCCAAACCCCGGACCCTACGGGAATGAGCAGTTCTTC. The sequence joins TRBV7-9 to TRBJ2-1, with an unclear D gene assignment. Taken from cysteine to phenylalanine, the CDR3 has 18 residues. Only CDR3 DNA is held: 54 bases, read in frame from base 1. In the germline V gene (reference sequence), CDR1 corresponds to SEHNR and CDR2 to FQNEAQ. V was cut back by 5 bases and J by 7 bases, leaving a gap of 27 bases between them.